A single sample is the source of the 28 T cell receptor beta chains below, sequenced in a study of T cell repertoires in cytomegalovirus infection. These receptors have no known antigen. TCRdb re-called the reads with MiXCR, one entry per CDR3 protein. Among approximately 280,000 distinct CDR3 sequences listed, less than 25% were seen once. The sample in question was cultured PBMCs, obtained from culture after CMV antigen stimulation. The origin of the receptors is a human donor in good health (CMV status not recorded). Some clones in this sample may be carry-over from other donors' samples.

The CDR3 coding sequence is TGTGCCAGCAGCCCATCGGGTGACAATCAGCCCCAGCATTTT. It translates to CASSPSGDNQPQHF. The V call is TRBV7-2, the J call TRBJ1-5; D is ambiguous. Trimming took 5 bases from V and 3 from J, leaving 11 bases between them. Per the germline V gene, CDR1 is SGHTA and CDR2 is FQGNSA. CDR3 length: 14 amino acids. Based on the CDR3 plus reference TRBV7-2 and TRBJ1-5, the full variable domain is GAGVSQSPSNKVTEKGKDVELRCDPISGHTALYWYRQSLGQGLEFLIYFQGNSAPDKSGLPSDRFSAERTGGSVSTLTIQRTQQEDSAVYLCASSPSGDNQPQHFGDGTRLSIL.

In its sample, this clonotype was seen many times. At one end the junction does not follow the germline gene, possibly because of a read error. The CDR3 DNA is TGTGCTAGCAGCTTAGGTTCGAACACTGAAGCTTTCTTT. Protein: CASSLGSNTEAFF. This sequence joins TRBV7-7 and TRBJ1-1; D gene ambiguous. Germline V CDR1 and CDR2: SSHAT, FNYEAQ (reference sequence). CDR3 length: 13 amino acids.

V usage is TRBV11-3 and J usage is TRBJ1-1; D ambiguous. Germline V gene data show CDR1 as SGHNT and CDR2 as YENEEA. Trimming took 0 bases from V and 2 from J, leaving 10 bases between them. This CDR3 is 15 amino acids long. The CDR3 sequence is CASSLDPRTNTEAFF. The DNA of the CDR3 is TGTGCCAGCAGCTTAGATCCGAGGACCAACACTGAAGCTTTCTTT.

This clonotype was recorded once. The gene calls are TRBV6-2 or TRBV6-3 and TRBJ2-1; D is unclear. V lost 2 bases to trimming and J lost 9 bases, with 11 bases between them. Per germline, CDR1 MNHEY and CDR2 SVGEGT. The CDR3 length is 13 residues. CDR3 in DNA: TGTGCCAGCAGTTACCCCCCAGATTCTGAGCAGTTCTTC. It encodes CASSYPPDSEQFF.

This clonotype appeared a few times. The chain has TRBV23-1 and TRBJ2-7, with 8 positions matching TRBD2. TRBV23-1 is an open reading frame, and its role is uncertain. V trimming: 4 bases; J trimming: 3 bases; junction bases outside the gene matches: 5. The CDR3 covers 14 residues. CDR3 sequence (DNA): TGCGCCAGCAGTCCGGGGGGGCTCCTCTACGAGCAGTACTTC. Amino acid sequence: CASSPGGLLYEQYF.

This clonotype came up many times. This chain uses TRBV2 with TRBJ1-1; D is unclear. Trimming removed 8 bases from V and 2 bases from J, with 3 bases in between. Germline V gives CDR1 SNHLY, CDR2 FYNNEI. The CDR3 loop spans 10 amino acids. For the CDR3, the DNA is TGTGCCAGCGCAAACACTGAAGCTTTCTTT. Translation gives CASANTEAFF.

This clonotype came up once. It may be a read error: a sequence one base away is much more abundant. This chain joins TRBV12-3 or TRBV12-4 and TRBJ2-3; 11 positions agree with TRBD1. V was pared by 6 bases and J by 5 bases, with 10 bases of the junction left unmatched. The CDR3 totals 16 residues. The CDR3 protein is CASRQPWTGGEDTQYF. CDR3 sequence (DNA): TGTGCCAGCAGACAGCCTTGGACAGGGGGCGAAGATACGCAGTATTTT.

This rearrangement joins TRBV6-5 to TRBJ2-1, with 8 bases identical to TRBD2. The CDR3 has 14 amino acids. Looked up from germline, CDR1 is MNHEY and CDR2 is SVGAGI. The V and J ends lost 6 bases and 6 bases, in that order; junction bases with no gene match: 7. CDR3 nucleotide sequence: TGTGCCAGCAGGATTGGACTAGCCCCCAATGAGCAGTTCTTC. Amino acids: CASRIGLAPNEQFF.

The chain has TRBV7-6 and TRBJ2-1; no reliable D call. Germline lookup yields CDR1 SGHVS and CDR2 FNYEAQ. The CDR3 has 11 residues. Trimming shortened V by 2 bases and J by 9 bases, and 5 bases separated the two germline ends. This CDR3 reads CASSLKREQFF. CDR3 nucleotide sequence: TGTGCCAGCAGCTTAAAGCGTGAGCAGTTCTTC.

The chain recombines TRBV7-8 with TRBJ1-3, with D possibly TRBD1 on 6 matching bases. This CDR3 has 14 residues. CDR1 and CDR2 (germline): SGHVS, FQNEAQ. The germline V and J ends were trimmed by 2 bases and 6 bases, with 11 bases remaining between them. CDR3 sequence: CASSLSAGANTIYF. The CDR3 DNA reads as TGTGCCAGCAGCTTATCTGCGGGGGCAAACACCATATATTTT.

The V call is TRBV10-3, the J call TRBJ1-6; D gene unclear. V shed 2 bases and J shed 6 bases, with 8 bases lying between them. CDR3 length: 14 amino acids. Per germline, CDR1 ENHRY and CDR2 SYGVKD. The DNA for the CDR3 is TGTGCCATCAGTGAGGAACAGCTTAATTCACCCCTCCACTTT. Protein sequence: CAISEEQLNSPLHF.

A few counts support this clonotype. This chain joins TRBV9 and TRBJ2-5; tentatively, D is TRBD1 (6 bases). Germline V gives CDR1 SGDLS, CDR2 YYNGEE. This CDR3 has 16 residues. V was pared by 2 bases and J by 2 bases, with 16 bases between. The CDR3 loop is CASSVLPTGRQETQYF. DNA of the CDR3: TGTGCCAGCAGCGTCCTCCCGACAGGCCGACAAGAGACCCAGTACTTC.

The chain employs TRBV20-1 and TRBJ1-2, with 8 nucleotides matching TRBD1. This CDR3 comprises 12 residues. V was clipped by 4 bases and J by 7 bases; unmatched bases: 5. Germline V gene lookup returns CDR1 DFQATT and CDR2 SNEGSKA (reference sequence). The CDR3 DNA sequence: TGCAGTGCTATGGACAGGGTGGCTGGCTACACCTTC. As protein: CSAMDRVAGYTF.

This clonotype was found a few times. The chain couples TRBV29-1 to TRBJ2-2; 7 bases line up with TRBD2. The CDR3 is made up of 16 amino acids. V trimming: 2 bases; J trimming: 7 bases; junction bases outside the gene matches: 13. Per the germline V gene, CDR1 is SQVTM and CDR2 is ANQGSEA. The CDR3 sequence: CSVETGLAERGGELFF. The CDR3 bases are TGCAGCGTTGAAACCGGTCTAGCGGAGAGAGGCGGGGAGCTGTTTTTT.

The V gene is TRBV20-1, the J gene TRBJ2-7; D is perhaps TRBD2 (6 bases). V lost 1 base and J lost 1, with 8 bases in between. The CDR3 is made up of 13 amino acids. Germline lookup yields CDR1 DFQATT and CDR2 SNEGSKA (reference sequence). The CDR3 reads CSARGGLSYEQYF. The CDR3 region has the DNA TGCAGTGCTAGAGGGGGACTGTCCTACGAGCAGTACTTC.

This clonotype was counted only a few times. The chain's CDR3 is CASSQVDRGGSYEQYF. CDR3 sequence (DNA): TGTGCCAGCAGCCAAGTGGACAGGGGTGGCTCCTACGAGCAGTACTTC. V is TRBV4-2 and J is TRBJ2-7, with 9 bases fitting TRBD1. The germline CDR1 and CDR2 sequences are LGHNA and YNFKEQ. The CDR3 spans 16 residues. The ends lost 1 base at V and 0 bases at J; junction bases unmatched: 4.

This chain uses TRBV29-1 with TRBJ1-2; 7 bases fit TRBD1. J gave up 2 bases and V 0 bases, and 3 bases lay outside the gene matches. Germline V gives CDR1 SQVTM, CDR2 ANQGSEA. The CDR3 spans 14 residues. CDR3 bases: TGCAGCGTTGAAGAAAGGGGGCCGAACTATGGCTACACCTTC. Translating gives CSVEERGPNYGYTF. The complete variable domain, with remaining parts taken from reference TRBV29-1 and TRBJ1-2, reads SAVISQKPSRDICQRGTSLTIQCQVDSQVTMMFWYRQQPGQSLTLIATANQGSEATYESGFVIDKFPISRPNLTFSTLTVSNMSPEDSSIYLCSVEERGPNYGYTFGSGTRLTVV.

The sample holds a few counts of this clonotype. The V gene is TRBV6-2 or TRBV6-3, the J gene TRBJ2-1, with TRBD2 identical over 11 bases. CDR1 and CDR2 from the germline V gene are MNHEY and SVGEGT. The CDR3 has 14 residues. V trimming: 4 bases; J trimming: 10 bases; junction bases outside the gene matches: 6. The DNA of the CDR3 is TGTGCCAGCAGTTCTAGCGGGAGGAGAGGGGAGCAGTTCTTC. Its translation: CASSSSGRRGEQFF.

This clonotype was picked up many times. V usage is TRBV24-1 and J usage is TRBJ1-1; no reliable D call. There are 15 residues in the CDR3. Looked up from germline, CDR1 is KGHDR and CDR2 is SFDVKD. Trimming shortened V by 2 bases and J by 1 base, and 10 bases separated the two germline ends. The CDR3 DNA follows: TGTGCCACCAGTGATTCCCGAAACTGGAACACTGAAGCTTTCTTT. Translated: CATSDSRNWNTEAFF.

This clonotype was detected ten times or more. The chain links TRBV7-9 to TRBJ2-7; D is uncertain. With 5 bases removed from V and 3 bases from J, the gap between germline ends came to 17 bases. The CDR3 sequence is 15 residues long. Germline CDR1 SEHNR, CDR2 FQNEAQ (reference sequence). In DNA, the CDR3 is TGTGCCAGCAGCCCTATGTCCCTGGGTGGCTACGAGCAGTACTTC. It yields the protein CASSPMSLGGYEQYF.

This clonotype has a single count. V gene TRBV19 combines with J gene TRBJ2-7; TRBD1 matches at 8 bases. J lost 2 bases, V lost 3 bases, and 3 bases had no gene match. Per germline, CDR1 LNHDA and CDR2 SQIVND (reference sequence). This CDR3 has 14 residues. The CDR3 bases are TGTGCCAGTAGTATTGTGGACAGGGCCTACGAGCAGTACTTC. This translates into CASSIVDRAYEQYF.

The table lists this clonotype with a few counts. This chain uses TRBV6-6 with TRBJ1-2, with D possibly matching TRBD1 (5 bases). The CDR3 extends over 15 amino acids. CDR1 and CDR2 (germline): MNHNY, SVGAGI (reference sequence). The V end was cut by 10 bases, the J end by 5 bases, with 23 bases between. The CDR3 sequence: CAIPNYSSRGYGYTF. CDR3 DNA: TGTGCCATCCCAAATTACTCTTCCCGGGGGTATGGCTACACCTTC.

The rearrangement uses TRBV6-2 or TRBV6-3 and TRBJ2-3; D is unresolved. Germline V lookup: CDR1 MNHEY, CDR2 SVGEGT. This CDR3 has 15 amino acids. V was shortened by 2 bases and J by 2 bases, with 11 bases between the two germline ends. The CDR3 region is CASSYLLTFTDTQYF. The CDR3 coding sequence is TGTGCCAGCAGTTACCTACTAACTTTCACAGATACGCAGTATTTT.

This clonotype was picked up a small number of times. This chain connects TRBV6-2 or TRBV6-3 to TRBJ2-2, with TRBD2 matching over 14 bases. Germline-derived CDR1 and CDR2 are MNHEY and SVGEGT. V lost 6 bases, J lost 4 bases, and 7 bases stayed unmatched. The CDR3 sequence is 17 residues long. DNA of the CDR3: TGTGCCAGCAGCAAGGGACTAGCGGGAGAACCCACCGGGGAGCTGTTTTTT. Protein product: CASSKGLAGEPTGELFF.

V is TRBV29-1 and J is TRBJ1-2, with D hard to call. The CDR3 is 12 residues long. Trimming shortened V by 5 bases and J by 2 bases, and 9 bases separated the two germline ends. From germline, CDR1 is SQVTM and CDR2 ANQGSEA. The chain's CDR3 is CSVPTRNYGYTF. The CDR3 region has the DNA TGCAGCGTTCCGACACGGAACTATGGCTACACCTTC.

This clonotype has at least ten counts. The genes are TRBV7-6 and TRBJ2-7; 13 nucleotides align to TRBD2. V lost 2 bases and J lost 5; bases outside the gene matches: 9. This CDR3 is built from 17 residues. Germline CDR1 and CDR2: SGHVS and FNYEAQ. Here the CDR3 DNA reads TGTGCCAGCAGCTTACCGCTGGGGACTAGCGGGACCCACGAGCAGTACTTC. Its protein is CASSLPLGTSGTHEQYF.

Ten or more counts support this clonotype. The rearrangement links TRBV7-8 to TRBJ2-1; tentative D call: TRBD1 (5 bases). In germline, CDR1 is SGHVS, CDR2 FQNEAQ. CDR3 size: 16 residues. V dropped 1 base and J dropped 6 bases, with 16 bases sitting between them. This CDR3 reads CASSLVRLPRANEQFF. The CDR3 coding sequence is TGTGCCAGCAGCTTAGTTAGGCTACCCAGGGCCAATGAGCAGTTCTTC.

This clonotype was detected many times. The junction and the germline gene differ at one end; a read error may be behind it. This chain joins TRBV12-3 or TRBV12-4 and TRBJ1-2; D gene unclear. CDR3 size: 12 residues. The CDR3 bases are TGTGCCAGCAGCTTAGACAACTATGGCTACACCTTC. It specifies CASSLDNYGYTF.